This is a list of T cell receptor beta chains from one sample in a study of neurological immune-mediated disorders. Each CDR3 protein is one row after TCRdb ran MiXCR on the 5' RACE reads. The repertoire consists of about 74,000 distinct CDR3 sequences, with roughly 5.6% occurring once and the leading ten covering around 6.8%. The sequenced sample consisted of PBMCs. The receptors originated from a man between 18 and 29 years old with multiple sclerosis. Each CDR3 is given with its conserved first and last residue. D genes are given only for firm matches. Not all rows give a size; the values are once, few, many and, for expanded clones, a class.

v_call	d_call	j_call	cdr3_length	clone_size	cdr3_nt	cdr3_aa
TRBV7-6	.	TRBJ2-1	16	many	TGTGCCAGCAGCCCGGACATACTGAGCTCCTACAATGAGCAGTTCTTC	CASSPDILSSYNEQFF
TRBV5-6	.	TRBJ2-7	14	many	TGTGCCAGCAGCTTGGTTCAAACGCGGGACGAGCAGTACTTC	CASSLVQTRDEQYF
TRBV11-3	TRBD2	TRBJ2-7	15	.	TGTGCCAGCAGCTCCCGACTAGCGGAGCCCTACGAGCAGTACTTC	CASSSRLAEPYEQYF
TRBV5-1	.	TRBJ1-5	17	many	TGCGCCAGCACTCCTGATGAAGGGATGTGGAGCAATCAGCCCCAGCATTTT	CASTPDEGMWSNQPQHF
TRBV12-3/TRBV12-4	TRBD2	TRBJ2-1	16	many	TGTGCCAGCAGTTTTGGGGTAGCGGGAGAGAGTAATGAGCAGTTCTTC	CASSFGVAGESNEQFF
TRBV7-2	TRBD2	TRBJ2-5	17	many	TGTGCCAGCAGCCCGGGACTAGCGGGGGTTGTCAAAGAGACCCAGTACTTC	CASSPGLAGVVKETQYF
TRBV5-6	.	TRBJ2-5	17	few	TGTGCCAGCAGCCCCGGACGTCGGTTGTGGTCGGAGGAGACCCAGTACTTC	CASSPGRRLWSEETQYF
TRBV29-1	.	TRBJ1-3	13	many	TGCAGCGTTGAACTAATCTCTGGAAACACCATATATTTT	CSVELISGNTIYF
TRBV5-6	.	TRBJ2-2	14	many	TGTGCCAGCAGCTTGCCGTCGAACACCGGGGAGCTGTTTTTT	CASSLPSNTGELFF
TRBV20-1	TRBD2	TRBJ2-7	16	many	TGCAGTGCTAGAGATCTCCGGACTAGCTTGTCCTACGAGCAGTACTTC	CSARDLRTSLSYEQYF
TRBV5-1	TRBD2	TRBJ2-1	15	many	TGCGCCAGCAGCGAGAGCGGGAGGAGTTACAATGAGCAGTTCTTC	CASSESGRSYNEQFF
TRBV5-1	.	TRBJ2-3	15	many	TGCGCCAGCAGCTTGGTAGGGGCCCGGACAGATACGCAGTATTTT	CASSLVGARTDTQYF
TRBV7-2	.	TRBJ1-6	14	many	TGTGCCAGCAGCTTAGGGCACGAGTATTCACCCCTCCACTTT	CASSLGHEYSPLHF
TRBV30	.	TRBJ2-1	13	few	TGTGCCTGGACTGCCGGGGGCTACAATGAGCAGTTCTTC	CAWTAGGYNEQFF
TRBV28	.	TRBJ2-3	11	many	TGTGCCAGCAGGCTCACAGATACGCAGTATTTT	CASRLTDTQYF
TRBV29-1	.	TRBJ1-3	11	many	TGCAGCGTTGATGTAGGAAACACCATATATTTT	CSVDVGNTIYF
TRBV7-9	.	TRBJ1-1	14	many	TGTGCCAGCAGCTTAGCGTCACAGAACACTGAAGCTTTCTTT	CASSLASQNTEAFF
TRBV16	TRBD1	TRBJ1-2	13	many	TGTGCCAGCAGCCACTCCGGGACAGAAGGCTACACCTTC	CASSHSGTEGYTF
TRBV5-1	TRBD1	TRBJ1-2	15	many	TGCGCCAGCAGCTTGGTGGACAGGGGCGGAGTCGGCTACACCTTC	CASSLVDRGGVGYTF
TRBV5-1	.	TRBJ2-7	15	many	TGCGCCAGCAGCTTGGGTGGCACCGATCCCTACGAGCAGTACTTC	CASSLGGTDPYEQYF
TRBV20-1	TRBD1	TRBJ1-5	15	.	TGCAGTGCTCAGTACAGGGGGTCGGGCAATCAGCCCCAGAATTTT	CSAQYRGSGNQPQNF
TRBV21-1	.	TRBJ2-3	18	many	TGTGCCAGCAACCTACCTCAGGGGACAGGGGAGCGCACAGATACGCAGTATTTT	CASNLPQGTGERTDTQYF
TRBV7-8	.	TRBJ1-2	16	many	TGTGCCAGCAGCTTTGGGCGGACACCTACTAACTATGGCTACACCTTC	CASSFGRTPTNYGYTF
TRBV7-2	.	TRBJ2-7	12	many	TGTGCCAGCAGCCAAAGCTCCTACGAGCAGTACTTC	CASSQSSYEQYF
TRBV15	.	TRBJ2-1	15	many	TGTGCCACCAGCAGCGGACGAAGGGGCTACAATGAGCAGTTCTTC	CATSSGRRGYNEQFF
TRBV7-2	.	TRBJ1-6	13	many	TGTGCCAGCAGCCCCGGGAGGGTGGGGCCGTTCCACTTT	CASSPGRVGPFHF
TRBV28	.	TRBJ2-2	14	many	TGTGCCAGCAGGGCTACTAGTAACACCGGGGAGCTGTTTTTT	CASRATSNTGELFF
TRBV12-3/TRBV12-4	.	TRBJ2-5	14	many	TGTGCCAGCAGTTTAGGGACGCTCCAAGAGACCCAGTACTTC	CASSLGTLQETQYF
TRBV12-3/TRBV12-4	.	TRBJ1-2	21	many	TGTGCCAGCAGTTTAGGATCCCTATGGGAAACCGAGCGTCCTAATAACTATGGCTACACCTTC	CASSLGSLWETERPNNYGYTF
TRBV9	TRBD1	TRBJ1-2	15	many	TGTGCCAGCAGCGTAGGTCAAGGGGGCGATATTGGCTACACCTTC	CASSVGQGGDIGYTF
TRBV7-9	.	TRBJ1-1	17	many	TGTGCCAGCAGCCATAAAAGGGACGGCTCATGGGACACTGAAGCTTTCTTT	CASSHKRDGSWDTEAFF
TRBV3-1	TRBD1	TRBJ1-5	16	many	TGTGCCAGCAGCCAAGATGTTGGGACAGGGAATCAGCCCCAGCATTTT	CASSQDVGTGNQPQHF
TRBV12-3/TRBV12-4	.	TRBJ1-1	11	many	TGTGCCAGCAGTTTTTCCCCTGAAGCTTTCTTT	CASSFSPEAFF
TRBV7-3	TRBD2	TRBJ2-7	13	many	TGTGCCAGCAGCCTAGCGGGAGGAGTTGAGCAGTACTTC	CASSLAGGVEQYF
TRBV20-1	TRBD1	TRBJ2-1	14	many	TGCAGTGCTAGATCGGTGACAGGGAATGGAGAGCAGTTCTTC	CSARSVTGNGEQFF
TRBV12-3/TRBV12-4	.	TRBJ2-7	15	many	TGTGCCAGCAGCACACGGGGGATACTGAGGTACGAGCAGTACTTC	CASSTRGILRYEQYF
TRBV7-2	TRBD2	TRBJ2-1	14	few	TGTGCCAGCAGCGTACCGGGACTAGCGTATGAGCAGTTCTTC	CASSVPGLAYEQFF
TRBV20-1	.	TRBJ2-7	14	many	TGCAGTGCTAGAGAAACCGGACTTAACTACGAGCAGTACTTC	CSARETGLNYEQYF
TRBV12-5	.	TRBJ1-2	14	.	TGTGCTAGTGGTTTAGGCACAACTAACTATGGCTACACCTTC	CASGLGTTNYGYTF
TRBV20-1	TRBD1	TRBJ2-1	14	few	TGCAGTGCCGAAGCGGGACAGGGTACTGATGAGCAGTTCTTC	CSAEAGQGTDEQFF
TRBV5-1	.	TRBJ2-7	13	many	TGCGCCAGCAGTCGAAATACAGGGTCCGAGCAGTACTTC	CASSRNTGSEQYF
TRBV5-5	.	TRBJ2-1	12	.	TGTGCCAGCACGGCTAGCGTGGATGAGCATTTCTTC	CASTASVDEHFF
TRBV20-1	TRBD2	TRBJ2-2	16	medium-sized	TGCAGTGCTTTAGACCCGGATGCGGGAGTGACCGGGGAGCTGTTTTTT	CSALDPDAGVTGELFF
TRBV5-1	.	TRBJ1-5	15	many	TGCGCCAGCAGCTCGGAGGGGGATAGCAATCAGCCCCAGCATTTT	CASSSEGDSNQPQHF
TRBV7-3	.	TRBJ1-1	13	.	TGTGCCAGCAGCTTAAAATCGGGCACTGAAGCTTTCTTT	CASSLKSGTEAFF
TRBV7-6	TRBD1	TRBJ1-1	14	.	TGTGCCAGCAGCTCTCAGGGGGGAAGGACTGAAGCTTTCTTT	CASSSQGGRTEAFF
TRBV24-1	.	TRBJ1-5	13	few	TGTGCCACCAGTGAAGGGTTAGAACAGCCCCAGAATTTT	CATSEGLEQPQNF
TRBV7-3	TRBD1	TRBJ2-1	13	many	TGTGCCAGCAGCCGGGACAGGGACAATGAGCAGTTCTTC	CASSRDRDNEQFF
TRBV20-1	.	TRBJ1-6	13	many	TGCAGTGCTATACCACGGAATAATTCACCCCTCCACTTT	CSAIPRNNSPLHF
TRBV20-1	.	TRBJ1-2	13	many	TGCAGTGCCACCCTTGGGGGAAACTATGGCTACACCTTC	CSATLGGNYGYTF
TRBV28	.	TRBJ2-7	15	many	TGTGCCAGCAGCCAAGGGCCGGGGGCCCCCCTCGAGCAGTACTTC	CASSQGPGAPLEQYF
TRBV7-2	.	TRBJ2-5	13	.	TGTGCCACCAGCTCGATTTACCAAGAGACCCAGTACTTC	CATSSIYQETQYF
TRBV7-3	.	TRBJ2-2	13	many	TGTGCCAGCAGCCTGAAGTCTGCCGGGGAGCTGTTTTTT	CASSLKSAGELFF
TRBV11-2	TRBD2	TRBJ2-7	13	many	TGTGCCAGCAGGCCGATAGCGGGCTACGAGCAGTACTTC	CASRPIAGYEQYF
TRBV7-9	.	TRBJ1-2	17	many	TGTGCCAGCAGCCACACTAAGGGCCGACGGCCGAACTATGGCTACACCTTC	CASSHTKGRRPNYGYTF
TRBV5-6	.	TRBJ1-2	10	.	TGTGCCAGCAGCTTCCGAAGCTACACCTTC	CASSFRSYTF
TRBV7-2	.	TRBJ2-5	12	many	TGTGCCAGCAGCTCAGTCCGAGAGACCCAGTACTTC	CASSSVRETQYF